What follows are 16 T cell receptor beta chains derived from one specimen sequenced in a study of T cells in Graves' hyperthyroidism and ophthalmopathy. The source material, RNA transcripts, was used to amplify TCR beta CDR3 regions. The HTBI primer set was used in a first-round RT-PCR of the TCR CDR3. A single record per CDR3 protein comes from TCRdb applying MiXCR to the multiplex PCR reads. The table shows about 380,000 distinct CDR3 sequences, with under 20% occurring only once. The sequencing input was blood. The source is a man younger than 30 with Graves' ophthalmopathy.

This clonotype was observed at least ten times. The chain combines TRBV6-1 with TRBJ2-3, with D perhaps matching TRBD1 (8 bases). V dropped 5 bases and J dropped 3 bases, with 18 bases sitting between them. The CDR3 spans 16 residues. CDR1 is MNHNS and CDR2 is SASEGT in the germline V gene. CDR3 DNA: TGTGCCAGCAGTAAGCCACAGGGGGGGCTGACAGATACGCAGTATTTT. Its protein is CASSKPQGGLTDTQYF.

This clonotype was seen repeatedly, ten times or more. This sequence joins TRBV7-8 and TRBJ2-3, with 10 bases matching TRBD2. With V trimmed by 4 bases and J by 1 base, 5 bases remained unmatched. CDR3 size: 16 residues. Per the germline V gene, CDR1 is SGHVS and CDR2 is FQNEAQ. In nucleotides, the CDR3 is TGTGCCAGCAGCTATCCCCTAGCGGGGGGCACAGATACGCAGTATTTT. Protein product: CASSYPLAGGTDTQYF.

This clonotype was picked up many times. The chain carries TRBV5-6 and TRBJ2-3, with D hard to call. The germline V gene encodes CDR1 SGHDT and CDR2 YYEEEE. Trimming stripped 4 bases from V and 3 bases from J, with 6 bases between. The CDR3 length is 12 residues. This CDR3 is CASSGPTDTQYF. The CDR3 coding sequence is TGTGCCAGCAGCGGGCCTACAGATACGCAGTATTTT.

This clonotype came up many times. The chain combines TRBV20-1 with TRBJ1-1, with a tentative D call TRBD1 (5 bases). V was shortened by 3 bases and J by 4 bases, with 15 bases between the two germline ends. Germline CDR1 reads DFQATT; CDR2 reads SNEGSKA (reference sequence). The CDR3 totals 14 residues. The CDR3 here is CSASPSGRGTEAFF. DNA for the CDR3: TGCAGTGCTAGCCCCTCGGGGCGCGGCACTGAAGCTTTCTTT.

The genes are TRBV3-1 and TRBJ2-5; D is unresolved. The CDR3 runs to 15 residues. Deletions cut 1 base from V and 2 bases from J, with 11 bases between. The germline V gene has CDR1 LGHDT and CDR2 YNNKEL (reference sequence). The CDR3 here is CASSQGVGLQETQYF. CDR3 sequence (DNA): TGTGCCAGCAGCCAAGGCGTTGGGCTACAAGAGACCCAGTACTTC.

This clonotype has a count of ten or more. This sequence joins TRBV9 and TRBJ2-1; the match to TRBD1 covers 12 bases. This CDR3 region has 19 residues. Trimming removed 4 bases from V and 4 bases from J; junction bases left unmatched: 15. CDR1 is SGDLS, CDR2 YYNGEE, per germline. This CDR3 reads CASSPSDGGQGAGYNEQFF. The CDR3 region has the DNA TGTGCCAGCAGCCCTAGCGATGGGGGACAGGGGGCTGGGTACAATGAGCAGTTCTTC.

This clonotype was counted at least ten times. The chain links TRBV27 to TRBJ1-1; a weak D match, TRBD1 (5 bases). There are 15 residues in the CDR3. The V end was cut by 4 bases, the J end by 4 bases, with 16 bases between. Per the germline V gene, CDR1 is MNHEY and CDR2 is SMNVEV (reference sequence). CDR3: CASSSPGGSRTEAFF. The DNA for the CDR3 is TGTGCCAGCAGTTCCCCCGGGGGAAGTCGCACTGAAGCTTTCTTT.

This clonotype was seen repeatedly, ten times or more. The V gene is TRBV28, the J gene TRBJ1-6; TRBD1 aligns across 7 bases. Trimming took 3 bases from V and 2 from J; bases not matched to a gene: 7. The CDR3 consists of 17 residues. Germline V lookup: CDR1 MDHEN, CDR2 SYDVKM. The CDR3 protein is CASSLYRGDTYNSPLHF. CDR3 sequence (DNA): TGTGCCAGCAGTTTGTACAGGGGAGACACCTATAATTCACCCCTCCACTTT.

The table lists this clonotype with many counts. The chain is built from TRBV14 and TRBJ2-5, with 8 nucleotides matching TRBD1. The germline V gene encodes CDR1 SGHDN and CDR2 FVKESK. J gave up 1 base and V 4 bases, and 2 bases lay outside the gene matches. The CDR3 runs to 14 residues. CDR3 protein: CASSPGGFQETQYF. The CDR3 DNA follows: TGTGCCAGCAGCCCAGGGGGCTTCCAAGAGACCCAGTACTTC.

This clonotype occurred many times. V usage is TRBV12-3 or TRBV12-4 and J usage is TRBJ1-5, with D tentatively TRBD1 (5 bases). The V end was cut by 6 bases, the J end by 1 base, with 16 bases between. The CDR3 contains 16 residues. Written as DNA, the CDR3 is TGTGCCAGCAGGGGCCGGGGGGAGTTGAGCAATCAGCCCCAGCATTTT. This sequence encodes CASRGRGELSNQPQHF.

V is TRBV4-1 and J is TRBJ2-5; tentative D call: TRBD2 (6 bases). V lost 6 bases to trimming and J lost 3 bases, with 14 bases between them. In germline, CDR1 is MGHRA, CDR2 YSYEKL. The CDR3 covers 14 residues. CDR3 loop: CASSRRGGEETQYF. Written as DNA, the CDR3 is TGCGCCAGCAGTCGCCGTGGCGGGGAAGAGACCCAGTACTTC.

Ten or more counts support this clonotype. This rearrangement joins TRBV5-1 to TRBJ1-2, with D perhaps matching TRBD1 (5 bases). V lost 0 bases and J lost 8, with 11 bases in between. The CDR3 covers 13 residues. The germline gives CDR1 SGHRS, CDR2 YFSETQ. The CDR3 loop is CASSLAGIEGYTF. The CDR3, as DNA: TGCGCCAGCAGCTTGGCAGGGATTGAGGGCTACACCTTC.

This clonotype was observed at least ten times. The genes are TRBV20-1 and TRBJ1-4, with no clear D. V lost 1 base and J 3 bases, leaving 3 bases between the germline ends. There are 12 residues in the CDR3. Germline loops: CDR1 DFQATT, CDR2 SNEGSKA (reference sequence). The DNA for the CDR3 is TGCAGTGCTAGAGCTCCTAATGAAAAACTGTTTTTT. Translation: CSARAPNEKLFF.

The J gene is TRBJ2-3, the V gene TRBV4-2, with 9 positions matching TRBD2. Germline V gene sequence: CDR1 LGHNA, CDR2 YNFKEQ. The V and J ends lost 1 base and 0 bases, in that order; junction bases with no gene match: 5. The CDR3 consists of 17 residues. This chain's CDR3 is CASSQVERGASTDTQYF. CDR3 DNA: TGTGCCAGCAGCCAAGTGGAGCGGGGGGCAAGCACAGATACGCAGTATTTT.

The table lists this clonotype with a few counts. The rearrangement uses TRBV13 and TRBJ2-7; TRBD2 aligns across 8 bases. V was clipped by 5 bases and J by 0 bases; unmatched bases: 9. The germline CDR1 and CDR2 sequences are PRHDT and FYEKMQ (reference sequence). This CDR3 spans 16 amino acids. The CDR3 protein is CASSPRGGLSSYEQYF. The CDR3 bases are TGTGCCAGCAGCCCCCGGGGGGGGCTCAGCTCCTACGAGCAGTACTTC.

The V and J genes are TRBV19 and TRBJ2-3, with a possible D match to TRBD1 (6 bases). V was trimmed by 5 bases and J by 1 base, leaving 16 bases between them. Germline V lookup: CDR1 LNHDA, CDR2 SQIVND (reference sequence). The CDR3 runs 16 residues. The chain's CDR3 is CASSPSTGLGTDTQYF. The CDR3 DNA reads as TGTGCCAGTAGTCCCTCGACAGGCCTGGGCACAGATACGCAGTATTTT.